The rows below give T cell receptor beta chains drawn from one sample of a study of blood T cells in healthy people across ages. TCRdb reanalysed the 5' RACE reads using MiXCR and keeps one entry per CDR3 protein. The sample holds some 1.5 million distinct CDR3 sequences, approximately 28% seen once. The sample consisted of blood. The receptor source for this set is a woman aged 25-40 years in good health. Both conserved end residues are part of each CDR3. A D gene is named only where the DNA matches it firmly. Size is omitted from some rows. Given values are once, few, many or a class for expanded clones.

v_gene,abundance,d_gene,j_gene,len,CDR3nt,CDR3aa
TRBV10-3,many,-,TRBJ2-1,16,TGTGCCATCAGTGAGTCGCCAGCGGGCACCTACAATGAGCAGTTCTTC,CAISESPAGTYNEQFF
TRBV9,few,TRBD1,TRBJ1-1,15,TGTGCCAGCAGCCCCAGACAGGGCTCATCGAGCGAAGCTTTCTTT,CASSPRQGSSSEAFF
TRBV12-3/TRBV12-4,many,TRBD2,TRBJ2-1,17,TGTGCCAGCAGTTTAGTGGTAGCGGGGGGTTCCTACAATGAGCAGTTCTTC,CASSLVVAGGSYNEQFF
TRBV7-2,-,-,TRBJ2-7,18,TGTGCCAGCAGCTTAGGGGGGGTCAAAGTCAGGAGCTCCTACGAGCAGTACTTC,CASSLGGVKVRSSYEQYF
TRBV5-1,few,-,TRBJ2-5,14,TGCGCCAGCAGCTATACAGGGACCCAAGAGACCCAGTACTTC,CASSYTGTQETQYF
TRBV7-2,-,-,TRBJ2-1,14,TGTGCCGGCAGCTTAGGGGGGAACGGGTTGGAGCAGTTCTTC,CAGSLGGNGLEQFF
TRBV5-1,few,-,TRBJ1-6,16,TGCGCCAGCAGCGAAACCGGGACGGCAAATAATTCACCCCTCCACTTT,CASSETGTANNSPLHF
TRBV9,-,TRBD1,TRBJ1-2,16,TGTGCCAGCAGCGAAAACCCGGACAGGGCCGAGTATGGCTACACCTTC,CASSENPDRAEYGYTF
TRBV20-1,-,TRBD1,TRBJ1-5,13,TGCAGTGCTAGGGACAGGTCGTGGGAGCCCCAGCATTTT,CSARDRSWEPQHF
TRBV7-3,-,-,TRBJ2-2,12,TGTACCAGCAGCCCGTCAGCCGGGGAGCTGTTTTTT,CTSSPSAGELFF
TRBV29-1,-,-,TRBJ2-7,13,TGCAGCGTTGACGGCAGGGGGGCCTACGAGCAGTACTTC,CSVDGRGAYEQYF